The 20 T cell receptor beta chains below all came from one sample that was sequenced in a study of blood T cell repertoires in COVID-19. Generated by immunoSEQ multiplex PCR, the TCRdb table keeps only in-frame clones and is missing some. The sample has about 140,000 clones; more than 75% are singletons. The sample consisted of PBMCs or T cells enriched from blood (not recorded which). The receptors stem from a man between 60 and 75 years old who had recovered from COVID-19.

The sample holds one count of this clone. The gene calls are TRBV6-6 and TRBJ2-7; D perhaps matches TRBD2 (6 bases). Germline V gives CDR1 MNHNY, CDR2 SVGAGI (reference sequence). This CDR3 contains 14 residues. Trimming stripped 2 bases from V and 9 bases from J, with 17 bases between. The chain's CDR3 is CASSYALGTRGQYF. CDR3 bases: TGTGCCAGCAGTTACGCACTAGGGACTCGTGGGCAGTACTTC.

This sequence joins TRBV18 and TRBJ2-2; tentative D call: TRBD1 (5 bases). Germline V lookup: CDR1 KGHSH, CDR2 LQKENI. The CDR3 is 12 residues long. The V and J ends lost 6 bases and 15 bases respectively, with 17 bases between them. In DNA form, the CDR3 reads TGTGCCAGCTCTCCAGGGCGGACAAGGGTGTTTTTT. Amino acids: CASSPGRTRVFF.

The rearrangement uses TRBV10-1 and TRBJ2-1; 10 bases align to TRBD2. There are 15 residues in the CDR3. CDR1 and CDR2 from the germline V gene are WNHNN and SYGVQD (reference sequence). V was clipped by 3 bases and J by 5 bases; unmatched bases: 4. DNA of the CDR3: TGCGCCAGCAGTGATGTAGCGGGAGGCCACAATGAGCAGTTCTTC. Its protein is CASSDVAGGHNEQFF.

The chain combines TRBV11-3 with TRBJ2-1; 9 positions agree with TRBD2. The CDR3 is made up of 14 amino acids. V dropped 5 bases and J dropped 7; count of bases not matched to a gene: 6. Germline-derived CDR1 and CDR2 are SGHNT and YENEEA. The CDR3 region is CASSRGAGGNEQFF. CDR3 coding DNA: TGTGCCAGCAGCAGGGGAGCGGGAGGAAATGAGCAGTTCTTC.

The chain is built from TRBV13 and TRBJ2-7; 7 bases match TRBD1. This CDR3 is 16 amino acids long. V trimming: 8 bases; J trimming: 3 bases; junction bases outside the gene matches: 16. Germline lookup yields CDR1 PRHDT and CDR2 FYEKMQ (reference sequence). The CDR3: CASALLTSGQLYEQYF. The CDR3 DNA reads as TGTGCCAGCGCCCTACTGACCTCGGGACAGCTCTACGAGCAGTACTTC.

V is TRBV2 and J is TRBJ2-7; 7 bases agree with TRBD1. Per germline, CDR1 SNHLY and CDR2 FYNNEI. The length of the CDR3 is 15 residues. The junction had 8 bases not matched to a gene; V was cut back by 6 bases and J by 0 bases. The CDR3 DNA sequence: TGTGCCAGCAGGAAGGACAGGACGAGCTCCTACGAGCAGTACTTC. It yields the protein CASRKDRTSSYEQYF.

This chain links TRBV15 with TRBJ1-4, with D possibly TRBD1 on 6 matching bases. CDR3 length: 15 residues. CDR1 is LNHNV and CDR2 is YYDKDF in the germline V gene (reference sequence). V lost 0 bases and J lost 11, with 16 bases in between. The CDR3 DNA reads TGTGCCACCAGCAGAGATTTGGCAGGGGTGGTGAAACTGTTTTTT. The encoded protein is CATSRDLAGVVKLFF.

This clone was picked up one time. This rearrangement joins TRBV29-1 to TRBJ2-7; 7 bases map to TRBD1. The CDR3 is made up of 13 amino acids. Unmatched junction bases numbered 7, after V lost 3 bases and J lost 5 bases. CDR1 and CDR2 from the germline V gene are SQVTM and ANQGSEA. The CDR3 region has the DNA TGCAGCGTTGAGGGTAGGGGGCGGGACGAGCAGTACTTC. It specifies CSVEGRGRDEQYF.

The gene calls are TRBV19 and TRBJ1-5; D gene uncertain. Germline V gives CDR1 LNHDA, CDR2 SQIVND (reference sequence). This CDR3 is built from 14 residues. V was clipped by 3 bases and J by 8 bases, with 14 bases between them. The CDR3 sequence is CASSIADMPEPQHF. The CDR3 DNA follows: TGTGCCAGTAGTATTGCTGACATGCCGGAGCCCCAGCATTTT.

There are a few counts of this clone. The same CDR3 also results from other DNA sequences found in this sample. CDR3 DNA: TGTGCCAGCAGCTTAGGAGTGGGGACTAGCGCCTCCAATGAGCAGTTCTTC. Translating it yields CASSLGVGTSASNEQFF. The chain recombines TRBV11-2 with TRBJ2-1; 10 bases are shared with TRBD2. The CDR3 totals 17 residues. Unmatched junction bases numbered 9, after V lost 1 base and J lost 6 bases. Germline V CDR1 and CDR2: SGHAT, FQNNGV.

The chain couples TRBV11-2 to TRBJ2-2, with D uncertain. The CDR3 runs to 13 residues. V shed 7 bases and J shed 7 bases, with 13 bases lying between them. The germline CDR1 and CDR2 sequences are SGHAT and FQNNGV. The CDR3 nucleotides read TGTGCCAGCACCCCGGGTTCGGTCGGGGAGCTGTTTTTT. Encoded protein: CASTPGSVGELFF.

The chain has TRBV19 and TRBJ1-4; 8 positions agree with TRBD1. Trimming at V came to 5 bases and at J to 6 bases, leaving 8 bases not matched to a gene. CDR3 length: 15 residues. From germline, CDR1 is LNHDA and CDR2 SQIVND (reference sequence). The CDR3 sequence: CASSAGTGNYEKLFF. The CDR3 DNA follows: TGTGCCAGTAGTGCCGGGACAGGAAATTATGAAAAACTGTTTTTT.

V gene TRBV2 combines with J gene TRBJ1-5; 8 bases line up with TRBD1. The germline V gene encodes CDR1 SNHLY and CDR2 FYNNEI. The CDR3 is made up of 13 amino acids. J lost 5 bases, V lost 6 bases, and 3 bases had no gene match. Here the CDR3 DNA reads TGTGCCAGCAGGATGACAGGGGATCAGCCCCAGCATTTT. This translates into CASRMTGDQPQHF.

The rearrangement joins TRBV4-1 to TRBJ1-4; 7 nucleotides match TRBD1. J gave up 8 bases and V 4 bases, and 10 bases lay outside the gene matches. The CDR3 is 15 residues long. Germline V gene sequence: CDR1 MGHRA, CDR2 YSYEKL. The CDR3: CASSLGPQDREKLFF. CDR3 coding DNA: TGCGCCAGCAGCCTCGGTCCCCAGGACAGGGAAAAACTGTTTTTT.

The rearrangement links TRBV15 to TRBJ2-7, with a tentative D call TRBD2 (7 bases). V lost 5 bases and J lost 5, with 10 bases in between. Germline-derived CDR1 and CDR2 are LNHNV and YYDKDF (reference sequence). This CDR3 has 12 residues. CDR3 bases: TGTGCCACCAGCCCGGGGGGCAACGAGCAGTACTTC. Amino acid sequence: CATSPGGNEQYF.

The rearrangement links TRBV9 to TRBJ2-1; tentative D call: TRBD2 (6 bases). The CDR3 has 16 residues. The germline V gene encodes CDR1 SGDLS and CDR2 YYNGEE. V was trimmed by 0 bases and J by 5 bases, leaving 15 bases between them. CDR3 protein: CASSVEVSGGHNEQFF. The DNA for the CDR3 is TGTGCCAGCAGCGTAGAGGTTAGCGGAGGCCACAATGAGCAGTTCTTC.

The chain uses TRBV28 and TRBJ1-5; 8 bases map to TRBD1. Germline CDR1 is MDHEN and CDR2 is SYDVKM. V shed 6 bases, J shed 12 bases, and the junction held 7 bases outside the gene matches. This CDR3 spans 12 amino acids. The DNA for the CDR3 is TGTGCCAGCAGCTCCGGACAGGGACGCCAGCATTTT. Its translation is CASSSGQGRQHF.

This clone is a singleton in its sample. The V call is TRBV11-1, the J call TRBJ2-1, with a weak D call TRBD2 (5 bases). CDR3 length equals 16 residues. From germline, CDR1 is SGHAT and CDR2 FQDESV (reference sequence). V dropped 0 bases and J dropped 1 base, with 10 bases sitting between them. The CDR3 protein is CASSLAARTSYNEQFF. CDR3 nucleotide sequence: TGTGCCAGCAGCTTAGCGGCCAGGACTTCCTACAATGAGCAGTTCTTC.

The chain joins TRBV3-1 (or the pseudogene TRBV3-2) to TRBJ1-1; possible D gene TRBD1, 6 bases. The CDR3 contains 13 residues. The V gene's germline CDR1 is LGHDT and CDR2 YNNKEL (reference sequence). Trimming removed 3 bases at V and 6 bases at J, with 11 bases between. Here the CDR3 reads CASSQGAQSEAFF. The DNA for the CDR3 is TGTGCCAGCAGCCAGGGGGCTCAATCTGAAGCTTTCTTT.

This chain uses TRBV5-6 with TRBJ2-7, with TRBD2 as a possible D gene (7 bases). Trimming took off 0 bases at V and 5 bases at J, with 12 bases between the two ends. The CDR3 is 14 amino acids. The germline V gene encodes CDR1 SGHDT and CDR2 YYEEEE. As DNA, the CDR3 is TGTGCCAGCAGCTTGGTCGAGGGGGGGAACGAGCAGTACTTC. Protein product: CASSLVEGGNEQYF.